This T cell receptor beta chain is from a study of identical twins. General study results and limits: A lower insertion count was a feature of abundant cord blood beta clonotypes, with no such feature in memory repertoires. Models underestimated how often monozygotic twins shared out-of-frame TCR alpha.

This clonotype was observed at least ten times. Antigen unknown. Template switching (which added a universal primer site) was used, and cDNA carried unique molecular identifiers. TCRdb passed the 5' RACE reads through MiXCR, listing each CDR3 protein once. Of about 520,000 distinct CDR3 sequences listed, less than 25% are singletons. These records were also assigned to another study, of T cells expressing NK-cell markers. From that study: Just one sequenced donor of eight was HCMV-seronegative, while seven were seropositive.

The source of this sequence is a woman aged 18-35 years in good health. Sequenced sample: CD4+ T cells sorted from blood.

Here the CDR3 reads CSARETGFEAFF. DNA of the CDR3: TGCAGTGCTAGAGAGACAGGGTTTGAAGCTTTCTTT. The genes are TRBV20-1 and TRBJ1-1, with 7 nucleotides matching TRBD1. After removal of 0 bases from V and 7 bases from J, the junction contained 2 bases not matched to a gene. Per the germline V gene, CDR1 is DFQATT and CDR2 is SNEGSKA (reference sequence). This CDR3 region has 12 residues.